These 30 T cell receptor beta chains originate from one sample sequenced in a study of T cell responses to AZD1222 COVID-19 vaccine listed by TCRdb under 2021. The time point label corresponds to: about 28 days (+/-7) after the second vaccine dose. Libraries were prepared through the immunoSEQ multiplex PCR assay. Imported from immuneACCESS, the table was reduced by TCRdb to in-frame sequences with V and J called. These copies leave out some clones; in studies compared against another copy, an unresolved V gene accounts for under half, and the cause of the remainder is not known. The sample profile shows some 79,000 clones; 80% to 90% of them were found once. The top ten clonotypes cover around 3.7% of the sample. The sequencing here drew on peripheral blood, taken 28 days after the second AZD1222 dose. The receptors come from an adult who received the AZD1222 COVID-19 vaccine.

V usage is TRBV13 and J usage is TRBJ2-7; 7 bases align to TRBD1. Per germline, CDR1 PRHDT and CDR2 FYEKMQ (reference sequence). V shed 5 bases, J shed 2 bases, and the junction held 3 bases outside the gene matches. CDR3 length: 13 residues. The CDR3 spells CASSIGQAYEQYF. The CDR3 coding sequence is TGTGCCAGCAGCATCGGACAGGCCTACGAGCAGTACTTC.

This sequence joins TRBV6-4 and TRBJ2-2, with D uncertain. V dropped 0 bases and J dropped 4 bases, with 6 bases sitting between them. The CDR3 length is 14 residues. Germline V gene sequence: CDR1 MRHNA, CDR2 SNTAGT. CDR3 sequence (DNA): TGTGCCAGCAGTGACTCAGGCGCCACCGGGGAGCTGTTTTTT. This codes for CASSDSGATGELFF.

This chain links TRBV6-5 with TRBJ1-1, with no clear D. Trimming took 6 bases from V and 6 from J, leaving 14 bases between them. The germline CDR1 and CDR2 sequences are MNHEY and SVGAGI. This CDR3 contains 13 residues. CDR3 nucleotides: TGTGCCAGCAGCCGCACGACCGAAGCTGAAGCTTTCTTT. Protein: CASSRTTEAEAFF.

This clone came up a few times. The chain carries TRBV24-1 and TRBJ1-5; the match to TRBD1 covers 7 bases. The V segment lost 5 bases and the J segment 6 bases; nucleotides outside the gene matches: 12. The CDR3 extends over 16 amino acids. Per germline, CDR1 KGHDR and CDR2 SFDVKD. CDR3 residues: CATSANDRAVAQPQHF. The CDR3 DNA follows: TGTGCCACCAGTGCCAACGACAGGGCGGTAGCTCAGCCCCAGCATTTT.

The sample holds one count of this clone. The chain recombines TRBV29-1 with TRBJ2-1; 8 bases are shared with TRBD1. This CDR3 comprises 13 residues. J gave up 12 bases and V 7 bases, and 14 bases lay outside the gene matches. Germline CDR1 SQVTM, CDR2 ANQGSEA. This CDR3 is CSALVNDRGLQFF. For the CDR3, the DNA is TGCAGCGCCCTCGTTAACGACAGGGGATTGCAGTTCTTC.

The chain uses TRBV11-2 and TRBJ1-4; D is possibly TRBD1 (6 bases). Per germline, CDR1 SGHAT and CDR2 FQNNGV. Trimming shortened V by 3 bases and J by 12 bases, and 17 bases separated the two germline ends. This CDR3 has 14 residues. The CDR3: CASSLAGSAGELFF. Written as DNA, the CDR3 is TGTGCCAGCAGCTTGGCAGGAAGTGCAGGGGAACTGTTTTTT. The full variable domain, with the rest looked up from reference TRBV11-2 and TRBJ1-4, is EAGVAQSPRYKIIEKRQSVAFWCNPISGHATLYWYQQILGQGPKLLIQFQNNGVVDDSQLPKDRFSAERLKGVDSTLKIQPAKLEDSAVYLCASSLAGSAGELFFGSGTQLSVL.

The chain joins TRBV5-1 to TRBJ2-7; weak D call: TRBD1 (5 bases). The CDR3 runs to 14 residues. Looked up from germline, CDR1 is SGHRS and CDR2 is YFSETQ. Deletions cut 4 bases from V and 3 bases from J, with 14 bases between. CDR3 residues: CASSPQGELYEQYF. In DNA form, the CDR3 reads TGCGCCAGCAGCCCTCAGGGCGAACTCTACGAGCAGTACTTC.

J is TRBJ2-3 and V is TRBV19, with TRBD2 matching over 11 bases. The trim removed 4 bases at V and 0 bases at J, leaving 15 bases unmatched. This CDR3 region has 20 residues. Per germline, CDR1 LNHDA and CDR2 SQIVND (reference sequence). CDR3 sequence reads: CASSTPLAGATTISTDTQYF. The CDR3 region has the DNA TGTGCCAGTAGTACCCCACTAGCGGGGGCAACCACTATTAGCACAGATACGCAGTATTTT.

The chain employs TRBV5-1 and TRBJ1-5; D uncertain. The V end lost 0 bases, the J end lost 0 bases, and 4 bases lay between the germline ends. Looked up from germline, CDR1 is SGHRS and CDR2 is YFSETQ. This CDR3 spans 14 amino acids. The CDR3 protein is CASSLGGSNQPQHF. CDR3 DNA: TGCGCCAGCAGCTTGGGGGGTAGCAATCAGCCCCAGCATTTT.

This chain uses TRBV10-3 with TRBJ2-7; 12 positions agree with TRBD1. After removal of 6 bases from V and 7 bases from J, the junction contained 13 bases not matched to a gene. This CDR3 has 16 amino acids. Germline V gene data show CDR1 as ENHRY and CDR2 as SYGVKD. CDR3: CAISPTGDRGRREQYF. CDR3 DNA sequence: TGTGCCATCAGCCCTACTGGGGACAGGGGGCGTAGGGAGCAGTACTTC.

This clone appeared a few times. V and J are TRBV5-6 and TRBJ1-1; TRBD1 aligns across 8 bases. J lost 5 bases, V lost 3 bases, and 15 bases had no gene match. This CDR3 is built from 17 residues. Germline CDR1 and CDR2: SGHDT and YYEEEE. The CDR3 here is CASSSERGGQGWTEAFF. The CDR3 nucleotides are TGTGCCAGCAGCTCGGAGAGGGGTGGACAGGGATGGACTGAAGCTTTCTTT.

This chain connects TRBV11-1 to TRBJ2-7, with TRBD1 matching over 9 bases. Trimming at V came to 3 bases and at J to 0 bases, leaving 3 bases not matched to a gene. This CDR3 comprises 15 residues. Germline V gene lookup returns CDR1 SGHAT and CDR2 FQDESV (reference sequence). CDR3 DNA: TGTGCCAGCAGCTTCGGACAGGGGATCTCCTACGAGCAGTACTTC. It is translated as CASSFGQGISYEQYF.

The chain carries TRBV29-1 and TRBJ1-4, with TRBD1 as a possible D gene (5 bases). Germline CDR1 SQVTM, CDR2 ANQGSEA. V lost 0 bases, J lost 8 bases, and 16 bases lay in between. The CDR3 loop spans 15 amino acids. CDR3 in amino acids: CSVEEREAGREKLFF. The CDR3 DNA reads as TGCAGCGTTGAAGAGAGGGAGGCGGGGCGGGAAAAACTGTTTTTT. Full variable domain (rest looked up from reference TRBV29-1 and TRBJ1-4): SAVISQKPSRDICQRGTSLTIQCQVDSQVTMMFWYRQQPGQSLTLIATANQGSEATYESGFVIDKFPISRPNLTFSTLTVSNMSPEDSSIYLCSVEEREAGREKLFFGSGTQLSVL.

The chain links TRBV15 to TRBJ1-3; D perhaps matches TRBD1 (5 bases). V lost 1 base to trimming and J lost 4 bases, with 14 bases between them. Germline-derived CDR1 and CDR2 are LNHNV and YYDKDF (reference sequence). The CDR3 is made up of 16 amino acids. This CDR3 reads CATSRGRGQGGNTIYF. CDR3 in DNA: TGTGCCACCAGCAGAGGTCGGGGTCAGGGCGGAAACACCATATATTTT.

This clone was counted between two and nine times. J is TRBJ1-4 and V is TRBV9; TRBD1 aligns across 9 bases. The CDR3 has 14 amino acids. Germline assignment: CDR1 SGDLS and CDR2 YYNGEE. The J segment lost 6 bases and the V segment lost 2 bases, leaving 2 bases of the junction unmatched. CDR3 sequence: CASSVGQGDEKLFF. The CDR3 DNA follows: TGTGCCAGCAGCGTGGGACAGGGCGATGAAAAACTGTTTTTT.

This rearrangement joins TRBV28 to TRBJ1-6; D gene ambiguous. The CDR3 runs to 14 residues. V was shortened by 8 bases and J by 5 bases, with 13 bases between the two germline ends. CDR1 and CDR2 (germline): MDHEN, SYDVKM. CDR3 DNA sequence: TGTGCCAGCGGCTACGGTTTCCATAATTCACCCCTCCACTTT. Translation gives CASGYGFHNSPLHF.

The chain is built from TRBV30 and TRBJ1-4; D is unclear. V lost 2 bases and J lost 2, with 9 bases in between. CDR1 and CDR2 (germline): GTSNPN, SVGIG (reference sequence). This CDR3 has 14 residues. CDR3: CAWSSGRTNEKLFF. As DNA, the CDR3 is TGTGCCTGGAGTAGCGGGCGGACTAATGAAAAACTGTTTTTT.

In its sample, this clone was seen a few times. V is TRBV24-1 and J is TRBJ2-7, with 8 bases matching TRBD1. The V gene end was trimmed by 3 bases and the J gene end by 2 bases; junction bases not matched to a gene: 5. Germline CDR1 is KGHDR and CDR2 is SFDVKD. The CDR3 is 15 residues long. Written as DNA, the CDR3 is TGTGCCACCAGTGATCCGGGACAGGCGACCTACGAGCAGTACTTC. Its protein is CATSDPGQATYEQYF.

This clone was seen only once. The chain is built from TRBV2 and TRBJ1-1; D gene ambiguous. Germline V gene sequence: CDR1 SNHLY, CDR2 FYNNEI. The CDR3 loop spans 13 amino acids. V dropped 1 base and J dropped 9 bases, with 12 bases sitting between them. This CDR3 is CASSEDTPRKAFF. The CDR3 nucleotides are TGTGCCAGCAGTGAAGATACCCCAAGGAAAGCTTTCTTT.

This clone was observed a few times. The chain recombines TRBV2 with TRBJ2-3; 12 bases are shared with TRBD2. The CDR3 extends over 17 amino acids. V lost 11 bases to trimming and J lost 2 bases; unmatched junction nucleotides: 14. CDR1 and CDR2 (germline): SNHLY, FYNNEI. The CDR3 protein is CAGLVSSGGALTDTQYF. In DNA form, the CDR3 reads TGTGCCGGCTTGGTCTCTAGCGGGGGGGCCCTCACAGATACGCAGTATTTT.

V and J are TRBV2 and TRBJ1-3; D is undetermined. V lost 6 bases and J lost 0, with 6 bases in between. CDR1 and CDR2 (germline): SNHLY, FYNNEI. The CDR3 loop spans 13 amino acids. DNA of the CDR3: TGTGCCAGCAGACAGTCCTCTGGAAACACCATATATTTT. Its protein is CASRQSSGNTIYF.

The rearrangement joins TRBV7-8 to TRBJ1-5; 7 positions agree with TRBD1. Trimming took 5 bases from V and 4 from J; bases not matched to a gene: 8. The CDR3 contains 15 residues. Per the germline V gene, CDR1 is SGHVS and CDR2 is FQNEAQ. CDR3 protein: CASSPRDSENQPQHF. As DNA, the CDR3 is TGTGCCAGCAGCCCCCGGGACAGCGAAAATCAGCCCCAGCATTTT.

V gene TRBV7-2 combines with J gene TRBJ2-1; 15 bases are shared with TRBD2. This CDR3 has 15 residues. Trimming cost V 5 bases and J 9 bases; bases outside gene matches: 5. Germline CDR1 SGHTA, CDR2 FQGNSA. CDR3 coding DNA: TGTGCCAGCAGCCGGACTAGCGGGGGGGCCATTGAGCAGTTCTTC. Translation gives CASSRTSGGAIEQFF.

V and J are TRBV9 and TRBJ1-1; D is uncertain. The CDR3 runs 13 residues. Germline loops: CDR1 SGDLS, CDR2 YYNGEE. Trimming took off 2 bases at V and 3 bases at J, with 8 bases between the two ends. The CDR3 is CASSVLEYTEAFF. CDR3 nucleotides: TGTGCCAGCAGCGTCCTGGAGTACACTGAAGCTTTCTTT.

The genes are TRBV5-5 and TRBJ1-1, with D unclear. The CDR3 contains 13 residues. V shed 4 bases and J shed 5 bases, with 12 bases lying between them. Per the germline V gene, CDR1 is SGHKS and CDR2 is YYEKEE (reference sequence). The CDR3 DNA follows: TGTGCCAGCAGCCTAGGAGACGGTACTGAAGCTTTCTTT. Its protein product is CASSLGDGTEAFF. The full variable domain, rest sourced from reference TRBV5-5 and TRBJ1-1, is DAGVTQSPTHLIKTRGQQVTLRCSPISGHKSVSWYQQVLGQGPQFIFQYYEKEERGRGNFPDRFSARQFPNYSSELNVNALLLGDSALYLCASSLGDGTEAFFGQGTRLTVV.

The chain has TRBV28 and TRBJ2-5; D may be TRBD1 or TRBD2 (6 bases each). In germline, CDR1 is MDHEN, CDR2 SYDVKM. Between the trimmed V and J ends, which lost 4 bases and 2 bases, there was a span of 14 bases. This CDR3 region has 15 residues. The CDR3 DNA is TGTGCCAGCAGTTCCCTAGAGGGGGGTCAAGAGACCCAGTACTTC. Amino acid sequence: CASSSLEGGQETQYF.

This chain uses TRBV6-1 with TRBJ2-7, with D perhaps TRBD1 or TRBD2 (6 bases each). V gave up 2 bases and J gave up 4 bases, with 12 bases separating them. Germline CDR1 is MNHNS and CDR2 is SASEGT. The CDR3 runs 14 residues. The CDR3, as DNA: TGTGCCAGCAGTGAATGGGGGGCCGGTTACGAGCAGTACTTC. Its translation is CASSEWGAGYEQYF.

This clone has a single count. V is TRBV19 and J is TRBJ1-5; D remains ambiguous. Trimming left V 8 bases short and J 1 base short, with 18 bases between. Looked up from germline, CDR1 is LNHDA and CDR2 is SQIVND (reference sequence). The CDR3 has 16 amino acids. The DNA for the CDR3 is TGTGCCAGTTCGGAAGTCGGTCGTGGGAGCAATCAGCCCCAGCATTTT. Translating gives CASSEVGRGSNQPQHF.

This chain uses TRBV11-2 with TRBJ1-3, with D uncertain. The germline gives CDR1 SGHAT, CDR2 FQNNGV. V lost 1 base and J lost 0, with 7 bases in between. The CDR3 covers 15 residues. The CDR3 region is CASSLVGFSGNTIYF. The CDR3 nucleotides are TGTGCCAGCAGCTTAGTGGGGTTCTCTGGAAACACCATATATTTT.

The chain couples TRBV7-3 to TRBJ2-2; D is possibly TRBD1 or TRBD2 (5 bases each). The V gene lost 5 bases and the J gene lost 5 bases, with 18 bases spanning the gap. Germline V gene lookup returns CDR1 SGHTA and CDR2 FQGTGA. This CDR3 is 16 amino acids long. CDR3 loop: CASSPRGGSGTGELFF. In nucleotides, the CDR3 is TGTGCCAGCAGCCCCCGTGGGGGATCGGGTACCGGGGAGCTGTTTTTT.